The T cell receptor (beta chain) described here comes from a study of early T cells in non-severe SARS-CoV-2 infection. This CDR3 contains 14 residues. Trimming removed 6 bases from V and 2 bases from J; junction bases left unmatched: 6. Germline V gives CDR1 DFQATT, CDR2 SNEGSKA (reference sequence). Individual cDNA molecules each received unique molecular identifiers attached to them. TCRdb called the 5' RACE reads again in MiXCR, with one record for every CDR3 protein. The sample has about 48,000 distinct CDR3 sequences, 5.6% seen once. This clonotype has ten or more counts. The clonotype was recovered from an adult who was a healthcare worker with PCR-confirmed SARS-CoV-2 infection or an uninfected control (not recorded which). The chain joins TRBV20-1 to TRBJ2-1; 8 bases match TRBD2. The sequenced sample was whole blood. Written as DNA, the CDR3 is TGCAGTGCAACCCGGGAGGGACCCTACAATGAGCAGTTCTTC. This encodes CSATREGPYNEQFF.